This is a list of T cell receptor beta chains from one sample in a study of shared clonotypes between healthy human individuals. TCRdb's table, derived via immunoSEQ multiplex PCR, lists solely in-frame clones and lacks some. Among some 580,000 clones, 95% to 98% were seen once, and the ten largest hold approximately 0.3%. The sequencing sample was made of naive CD8+ T cells sorted from blood. The receptors here all came from a man aged 25-45 years in good health. Each CDR3 is given with its conserved first and last residue. A D gene is named only where the DNA matches it firmly. Some rows mark clone size as missing; the rest say once, few, many or name a class of expanded clone.

clone size: .
J gene: TRBJ1-1
D gene: .
V gene: TRBV7-9
CDR3 length: 17
CDR3 protein: CASSPWSGELGYTEAFF
CDR3 DNA: TGTGCCAGCAGCCCCTGGTCAGGGGAATTAGGGTACACTGAAGCTTTCTTT

clone size: .
J gene: TRBJ2-7
D gene: .
V gene: TRBV29-1
CDR3 length: 14
CDR3 protein: CSALGQGGSYEQYF
CDR3 DNA: TGCAGCGCCCTAGGACAGGGAGGGTCCTACGAGCAGTACTTC

clone size: .
J gene: TRBJ1-5
D gene: .
V gene: TRBV27
CDR3 length: 13
CDR3 protein: CASSFIGSQPQHF
CDR3 DNA: TGTGCCAGCAGTTTTATCGGTAGTCAGCCCCAGCATTTT

clone size: .
J gene: TRBJ2-5
D gene: .
V gene: TRBV29-1
CDR3 length: 10
CDR3 protein: CSAWQETQYF
CDR3 DNA: TGCAGCGCGTGGCAAGAGACCCAGTACTTC

clone size: .
J gene: TRBJ2-7
D gene: .
V gene: TRBV2
CDR3 length: 15
CDR3 protein: CASSEHNQGSYEQYF
CDR3 DNA: TGTGCCAGCAGTGAACATAATCAGGGGTCCTACGAGCAGTACTTC

clone size: once
J gene: TRBJ1-2
D gene: TRBD1
V gene: TRBV5-1
CDR3 length: 16
CDR3 protein: CASSRNLEGATGGYTF
CDR3 DNA: TGCGCCAGCAGCCGAAATTTGGAGGGGGCTACGGGAGGCTACACCTTC

clone size: .
J gene: TRBJ1-2
D gene: .
V gene: TRBV18
CDR3 length: 15
CDR3 protein: CASSPPGTVWDGYTF
CDR3 DNA: TGTGCCAGCTCACCACCGGGTACTGTATGGGATGGCTACACCTTC

clone size: .
J gene: TRBJ2-1
D gene: .
V gene: TRBV13
CDR3 length: 15
CDR3 protein: CASSLRDFSYNEQFF
CDR3 DNA: TGTGCCAGCAGCTTGCGGGACTTTTCATACAATGAGCAGTTCTTC

clone size: .
J gene: TRBJ2-3
D gene: .
V gene: TRBV14
CDR3 length: 16
CDR3 protein: CASSNLAPEESDTQYF
CDR3 DNA: TGTGCCAGCAGCAACCTGGCGCCAGAAGAATCAGATACGCAGTATTTT

clone size: .
J gene: TRBJ1-2
D gene: TRBD1
V gene: TRBV27
CDR3 length: 13
CDR3 protein: CASSLDRLNGYTF
CDR3 DNA: TGTGCCAGCAGTTTGGACAGGTTAAATGGCTACACCTTC

clone size: .
J gene: TRBJ2-2
D gene: TRBD1
V gene: TRBV16
CDR3 length: 14
CDR3 protein: CASIQGANTGELFF
CDR3 DNA: TGTGCCAGCATTCAGGGGGCTAACACCGGGGAGCTGTTTTTT

clone size: .
J gene: TRBJ2-7
D gene: .
V gene: TRBV4-1
CDR3 length: 14
CDR3 protein: CASSHRDGSYEQYF
CDR3 DNA: TGCGCCAGCAGCCACCGGGACGGCTCCTACGAGCAGTACTTC

clone size: .
J gene: TRBJ2-1
D gene: TRBD2
V gene: TRBV6-5
CDR3 length: 14
CDR3 protein: CASTASGIYNEQFF
CDR3 DNA: TGTGCCAGCACCGCTAGCGGGATTTACAATGAGCAGTTCTTC

clone size: .
J gene: TRBJ2-1
D gene: .
V gene: TRBV9
CDR3 length: 16
CDR3 protein: CASSVGARSSYNEQFF
CDR3 DNA: TGTGCCAGCAGCGTGGGGGCCAGGAGCTCCTACAATGAGCAGTTCTTC

clone size: once
J gene: TRBJ2-7
D gene: .
V gene: TRBV13
CDR3 length: 15
CDR3 protein: CASSSRGGALNEQYF
CDR3 DNA: TGTGCCAGCAGCTCTCGGGGAGGCGCGTTGAACGAGCAGTACTTC

clone size: once
J gene: TRBJ2-7
D gene: TRBD1
V gene: TRBV15
CDR3 length: 13
CDR3 protein: CATTVGGGYEQYF
CDR3 DNA: TGTGCCACCACAGTAGGGGGCGGCTACGAGCAGTACTTC

clone size: .
J gene: TRBJ1-1
D gene: .
V gene: TRBV11-2
CDR3 length: 14
CDR3 protein: CASSLGQGLNEAFF
CDR3 DNA: TGTGCCAGCAGCTTAGGGCAGGGGTTGAATGAAGCTTTCTTT